The 25 T cell receptor beta chains in this list originate from one sample, sequenced in a study of regulatory T cells in long-lasting Graves disease. As for time point: persistent/refractory GD, antithyroid drugs over 5 years with positive TRAb. Making the TCR library involved RNA that had been extracted from PBMCs. Researchers made TCR beta libraries by using iRepertoire HTBI primers and running Arm-PCR on CDR3 regions. TCRdb reanalysed the multiplex PCR reads using MiXCR and keeps one entry per CDR3 protein. The sample contains about 310,000 distinct CDR3 sequences, roughly a fifth of which appear only once. Sequencing was performed on peripheral blood mononuclear cells (PBMCs), taken when the disease was refractory, from a patient treated with antithyroid drugs. Receptor source: a female donor with Graves disease.

DNA of the CDR3: TGTGCCAGCAGCAACCGACAGGGAATGGGGGAGGCCGGGGAGCTGTTTTTT. It yields the protein CASSNRQGMGEAGELFF. This chain links TRBV6-2 or TRBV6-3 with TRBJ2-2; perhaps TRBD1 as D (7 bases). The ends were cut back, 6 bases at V and 6 bases at J, with 23 bases in the middle. The CDR3 covers 17 residues. Germline V gene data show CDR1 as MNHEY and CDR2 as SVGEGT.

This clonotype was detected ten times or more. The rearrangement joins TRBV6-1 to TRBJ1-2; D is unresolved. Trimming left V 10 bases short and J 1 base short, with 16 bases between. Germline CDR1 and CDR2: MNHNS and SASEGT. There are 14 residues in the CDR3. The CDR3 is CAILDLRGNYGYTF. The DNA of the CDR3 is TGTGCCATCCTGGACCTCCGCGGTAACTATGGCTACACCTTC.

A few counts support this clonotype. J is TRBJ1-1 and V is TRBV30; D is perhaps TRBD1 (5 bases). The CDR3 is made up of 11 amino acids. Trimming cost V 1 base and J 7 bases, with 7 bases left between them. Germline CDR1 reads GTSNPN; CDR2 reads SVGIG (reference sequence). CDR3 coding DNA: TGTGCCTGGAGTGGACAGAGTGAAGCTTTCTTT. Its translation: CAWSGQSEAFF.

This clonotype was counted ten times or more. This chain joins TRBV28 and TRBJ1-1; unclear D gene. Trimming took off 3 bases at V and 11 bases at J, with 16 bases between the two ends. Germline values: CDR1 MDHEN, CDR2 SYDVKM. The CDR3 consists of 13 residues. For the CDR3, the DNA is TGTGCCAGCAGTTTGATCACTGGCCAGGAGGCTTTCTTT. It yields the protein CASSLITGQEAFF.

The chain employs TRBV9 and TRBJ2-7; D gene unclear. CDR1 and CDR2 (germline): SGDLS, YYNGEE. Trimming took 3 bases from V and 3 from J, leaving 10 bases between them. CDR3 length: 13 residues. The CDR3 protein is CASSGAPSYEQYF. The CDR3 DNA sequence: TGTGCCAGCAGCGGGGCCCCTAGCTACGAGCAGTACTTC.

This clonotype was picked up a small number of times. The chain carries TRBV29-1 and TRBJ2-7, with 10 bases identical to TRBD1. V dropped 5 bases and J dropped 3; count of bases not matched to a gene: 1. Per germline, CDR1 SQVTM and CDR2 ANQGSEA. The CDR3 spans 12 residues. DNA for the CDR3: TGCAGCGTTAGGACAGGGGGCTACGAGCAGTACTTC. Protein: CSVRTGGYEQYF.

The chain couples TRBV6-2 or TRBV6-3 to TRBJ2-5, with TRBD2 matching 15 bases. The CDR3 covers 17 residues. Germline V gene data show CDR1 as MNHEY and CDR2 as SVGEGT. V dropped 5 bases and J dropped 3; count of bases not matched to a gene: 7. This CDR3 reads CASSPGTSGRLEETQYF. As DNA, the CDR3 is TGTGCCAGCAGTCCCGGGACTAGCGGGAGGTTGGAAGAGACCCAGTACTTC.

The rearrangement links TRBV20-1 to TRBJ2-4; TRBD1 aligns across 7 bases. V dropped 4 bases and J dropped 5; count of bases not matched to a gene: 2. The CDR3 loop spans 12 amino acids. CDR1 and CDR2 (germline): DFQATT, SNEGSKA (reference sequence). The CDR3 region has the DNA TGCAGTGCTACTACAGGGGAAAACATTCAGTACTTC. This gives the protein CSATTGENIQYF.

The table lists this clonotype with a few counts. This chain joins TRBV20-1 and TRBJ2-7; TRBD2 matches 7 bases. J was trimmed by 3 bases and V by 5 bases; bases with no gene match: 10. The length of the CDR3 is 14 residues. CDR1 is DFQATT and CDR2 is SNEGSKA in the germline V gene (reference sequence). The CDR3: CSASSGFQGYEQYF. The CDR3 DNA is TGCAGTGCTTCTAGCGGATTTCAAGGCTACGAGCAGTACTTC.

The V gene is TRBV4-3, the J gene TRBJ1-3; D might be TRBD1 (6 bases). There are 16 residues in the CDR3. Germline CDR1 reads LGHNA; CDR2 reads YSLEER. The ends were cut back, 0 bases at V and 0 bases at J, with 9 bases in the middle. CDR3 coding DNA: TGCGCCAGCAGCCAAGATTCGACAGGCTCTGGAAACACCATATATTTT. Protein: CASSQDSTGSGNTIYF.

This clonotype was seen more than once but under ten times. This chain links TRBV3-1 with TRBJ2-2; TRBD1 might be the D (6 bases). V gave up 5 bases and J gave up 3 bases, with 10 bases separating them. The CDR3 runs to 14 residues. Germline lookup yields CDR1 LGHDT and CDR2 YNNKEL (reference sequence). The CDR3 protein is CASSSNRDTGELFF. CDR3 DNA: TGTGCCAGCAGCTCTAACAGGGACACCGGGGAGCTGTTTTTT. The whole variable domain, remainder taken from reference TRBV3-1 and TRBJ2-2, is DTAVSQTPKYLVTQMGNDKSIKCEQNLGHDTMYWYKQDSKKFLKIMFSYNNKELIINETVPNRFSPKSPDKAHLNLHINSLELGDSAVYFCASSSNRDTGELFFGEGSRLTVL.

This clonotype was counted many times. V and J are TRBV28 and TRBJ2-7; 9 bases are shared with TRBD1. The ends lost 4 bases at V and 6 bases at J; junction bases unmatched: 7. There are 14 residues in the CDR3. In germline, CDR1 is MDHEN, CDR2 SYDVKM. In nucleotides, the CDR3 is TGTGCCAGCAGTTCGCCGGGACAGGGAGGCGAGCAGTACTTC. This codes for CASSSPGQGGEQYF.

This clonotype was seen a single time. V and J are TRBV20-1 and TRBJ1-6, with D maybe TRBD1 (6 bases). The CDR3 length is 17 residues. V dropped 6 bases and J dropped 0 bases, with 18 bases sitting between them. Per the germline V gene, CDR1 is DFQATT and CDR2 is SNEGSKA (reference sequence). The CDR3 sequence is CSASTGTLSSYNSPLHF. DNA for the CDR3: TGCAGTGCCTCCACCGGGACATTGAGCTCCTATAATTCACCCCTCCACTTT.

Note on this clonotype: Just one base apart from a much larger clone, this may be a read error. The chain joins TRBV20-1 to TRBJ2-5, with D possibly TRBD1 on 6 matching bases. The CDR3 is 13 amino acids. In germline, CDR1 is DFQATT, CDR2 SNEGSKA (reference sequence). This chain's CDR3 is CGATQGYQETQYF. In DNA form, the CDR3 reads TGCGGTGCTACCCAGGGGTACCAAGAGACCCAGTACTTC.

This clonotype was found a few times. Being one base from a much bigger clone, this may be a read error. This chain links TRBV6-2 or TRBV6-3 with TRBJ2-7; 7 positions agree with TRBD1. The junction had 9 bases not matched to a gene; V was cut back by 5 bases and J by 5 bases. Germline V gene data show CDR1 as MNHEY and CDR2 as SVGEGT. This CDR3 has 14 amino acids. DNA for the CDR3: TGTGCCAGCAGTAGAGGGGGCCTCGAGAACGAGCAGTACTTC. Residues: CASSRGGLENEQYF.

This clonotype was recorded at least ten times. This sequence joins TRBV11-2 and TRBJ1-2; 9 bases are shared with TRBD1. CDR3 length: 13 residues. Germline loops: CDR1 SGHAT, CDR2 FQNNGV. Trimming removed 5 bases from V and 5 bases from J; junction bases left unmatched: 3. The CDR3 coding sequence is TGTGCCAGCAGCGTCGGGACAGGGTATGGCTACACCTTC. Residues: CASSVGTGYGYTF.

This clonotype has a count of ten or more. The chain links TRBV5-1 to TRBJ2-7; D is unclear. Trimming removed 0 bases at V and 4 bases at J, with 8 bases between. Germline V gene sequence: CDR1 SGHRS, CDR2 YFSETQ. The CDR3 length is 13 residues. CDR3 sequence (DNA): TGCGCCAGCAGCTTGGAAGTGGGTTACGAGCAGTACTTC. The encoded protein is CASSLEVGYEQYF.

This clonotype was observed at least ten times. A much larger clone is a single base away; this may be a read error. This chain links TRBV7-3 with TRBJ2-7, with no clear D. Looked up from germline, CDR1 is SGHTA and CDR2 is FQGTGA. The CDR3 is 10 residues long. V lost 5 bases and J 2 bases, leaving 1 base between the germline ends. As DNA, the CDR3 is TGTGCCAGCAGCCCCTACGAGCAGTACTTC. Protein sequence: CASSPYEQYF.

The V call is TRBV6-2 or TRBV6-3, the J call TRBJ1-5; D ambiguous. This CDR3 is built from 16 residues. The V end was cut by 2 bases, the J end by 2 bases, with 13 bases between. Per germline, CDR1 MNHEY and CDR2 SVGEGT. The CDR3 loop is CASSYLRFGGNQPQHF. CDR3 nucleotide sequence: TGTGCCAGCAGTTACCTGAGATTCGGAGGCAATCAGCCCCAGCATTTT.

The table lists this clonotype with a few counts. Here the CDR3 DNA reads TGTGCCACCAGCAGAGATTCGGTGGTCGACACTGAAGCTTTCTTT. This encodes CATSRDSVVDTEAFF. The chain has TRBV15 and TRBJ1-1; D unclear. The CDR3 length is 15 residues. V lost 0 bases and J 3 bases, leaving 11 bases between the germline ends. The germline gives CDR1 LNHNV, CDR2 YYDKDF (reference sequence).

This rearrangement joins TRBV4-3 to TRBJ2-2; a possible D gene is TRBD1 (6 bases). The CDR3 totals 14 residues. V shed 3 bases and J shed 4 bases, with 9 bases lying between them. Germline V gives CDR1 LGHNA, CDR2 YSLEER. The CDR3 spells CASSQSGVTGELFF. CDR3 coding DNA: TGCGCCAGCAGCCAGTCAGGGGTCACCGGGGAGCTGTTTTTT.

This clonotype was seen only a few times. The chain employs TRBV7-2 and TRBJ2-7, with TRBD2 matching 9 bases. This CDR3 has 17 amino acids. V gave up 0 bases and J gave up 3 bases; unmatched junction bases: 9. Germline lookup yields CDR1 SGHTA and CDR2 FQGNSA. The CDR3 DNA sequence: TGTGCCAGCAGCTTAGCGCGGGTAGCGGGAGATAGCTACGAGCAGTACTTC. Amino acid sequence: CASSLARVAGDSYEQYF.

CDR3 sequence (DNA): TGTGCCAGCAGTGACGCCCCAGCCGGGGAGACCCAGTACTTC. Amino acids: CASSDAPAGETQYF. This chain links TRBV25-1 with TRBJ2-5; D gene uncertain. Trimming stripped 3 bases from V and 5 bases from J, with 13 bases between. CDR3 length: 14 residues. Germline CDR1 reads MGHDK; CDR2 reads SYGVNS.

This clonotype has a count of ten or more. V is TRBV19 and J is TRBJ1-2; no clear D. With 7 bases removed from V and 8 bases from J, the gap between germline ends came to 26 bases. CDR3 size: 16 residues. Germline values: CDR1 LNHDA, CDR2 SQIVND (reference sequence). In nucleotides, the CDR3 is TGTGCCAGTATTGAACTGGGCGGCCTTTTGTCCCGAGGCTACACCTTC. Encoded protein: CASIELGGLLSRGYTF. Drawing the rest from reference TRBV19 and TRBJ1-2, the complete variable domain is DGGITQSPKYLFRKEGQNVTLSCEQNLNHDAMYWYRQDPGQGLRLIYYSQIVNDFQKGDIAEGYSVSREKKESFPLTVTSAQKNPTAFYLCASIELGGLLSRGYTFGSGTRLTVV.

This clonotype has a handful of counts. This chain connects TRBV10-3 to TRBJ2-6, with a possible D match to TRBD1 (6 bases). V lost 0 bases and J lost 0, with 9 bases in between. This CDR3 region has 17 residues. CDR1 is ENHRY, CDR2 SYGVKD, per germline. The CDR3 DNA is TGTGCCATCAGTGAGTCACAGGGCTCCTCTGGGGCCAACGTCCTGACTTTC. It is translated as CAISESQGSSGANVLTF.